The next 4 T cell receptor beta chains were all read from a single sample in a study of shared clonotypes between healthy human individuals. The table came from immunoSEQ multiplex PCR; TCRdb's copy has only in-frame clones and leaves some out. The repertoire holds some 2,100,000 clones, with 85% to 95% as singletons. Naive CD8 cells were CD45RO-negative, positively selected for CCR7, excluding terminally differentiated effector memory CD45RA+ cells. Sequencing was done on a sample of naive CD8+ T cells from PBMCs. Every receptor here comes from a man aged 18 to 29 in good health. Some clones in this sample may be carry-over from other donors' samples.

With respect to this clone: This sample includes further DNA sequences coding for the same CDR3. This sequence joins TRBV7-9 and TRBJ2-1, with no clear D. Germline CDR1 is SEHNR and CDR2 is FQNEAQ (reference sequence). With 1 base removed from V and 0 bases from J, the gap between germline ends came to 1 base. This CDR3 comprises 13 residues. CDR3 DNA: TGTGCCAGCAGCTTAGGCTCCTACAATGAGCAGTTCTTC. This encodes CASSLGSYNEQFF.

The CDR3 is CASSQDSRGYYGYTF. CDR3 nucleotide sequence: TGCGCCAGCAGCCAAGATTCCAGGGGCTACTATGGCTACACCTTC. The chain carries TRBV4-3 and TRBJ1-2; a weak D match, TRBD1 (6 bases). Germline V gene sequence: CDR1 LGHNA, CDR2 YSLEER. CDR3 length: 15 residues. V was trimmed by 0 bases and J by 3 bases, leaving 11 bases between them.

Of note for this clone: The same CDR3 is also encoded by other DNA sequences in this sample. The rearrangement joins TRBV27 to TRBJ1-2, with TRBD1 matching over 8 bases. The germline V gene encodes CDR1 MNHEY and CDR2 SMNVEV (reference sequence). The V segment lost 5 bases and the J segment 3 bases; nucleotides outside the gene matches: 5. This CDR3 region has 14 residues. CDR3 nucleotides: TGTGCCAGCAGTCCCAGGGGGCAGGACTATGGCTACACCTTC. Amino acids: CASSPRGQDYGYTF.

The rearrangement joins TRBV11-2 to TRBJ2-7, with TRBD2 identical over 11 bases. The trim removed 1 base at V and 6 bases at J, leaving 2 bases unmatched. Germline V gene lookup returns CDR1 SGHAT and CDR2 FQNNGV. There are 14 residues in the CDR3. The CDR3, as DNA: TGTGCCAGCAGCTTAGGGGGACTAGCGGCCGAGCAGTACTTC. It encodes CASSLGGLAAEQYF.